The 20 T cell receptor beta chains below come from one sample, sequenced in a study of graft-versus-host responses after intestinal transplantation (dated by TCRdb to the early 2020s). Library construction relied on the immunoSEQ multiplex PCR assay. What TCRdb holds here is the immuneACCESS table cut down to in-frame rearrangements. Part of the clones is not present; checked against another copy, under half of the missing clones reflect an unresolved V gene, and the others are unexplained. Across this sample there are around 20,000 clones, with over 75% seen only once. 1.9% of the sample is in the top ten clones. The input for sequencing was PBMCs, taken less than 400 days after transplant. The receptor set was obtained from a human patient who received an intestinal transplant, so some T cells may come from the graft donor.

The V call is TRBV5-1, the J call TRBJ1-1, with 8 bases aligning to TRBD1. Germline-derived CDR1 and CDR2 are SGHRS and YFSETQ. This CDR3 spans 15 amino acids. V shed 0 bases and J 1 base; nucleotides not matched to a gene: 2. The CDR3 protein is CASSLVGTGNTEAFF. In DNA form, the CDR3 reads TGCGCCAGCAGCTTGGTTGGGACAGGGAACACTGAAGCTTTCTTT.

This sequence joins TRBV6-1 and TRBJ1-5; perhaps TRBD1 as D (6 bases). CDR3 size: 16 residues. CDR1 is MNHNS, CDR2 SASEGT, per germline. V was clipped by 2 bases and J by 0 bases, with 11 bases between them. The CDR3 DNA sequence: TGTGCCAGCAGTGAAAGGGGGTTATATAGCAATCAGCCCCAGCATTTT. Amino acids: CASSERGLYSNQPQHF.

The chain uses TRBV6-5 and TRBJ1-1; D remains ambiguous. Trimming took 0 bases from V and 2 from J, leaving 13 bases between them. Germline CDR1 and CDR2: MNHEY and SVGAGI. CDR3 length: 16 amino acids. The DNA for the CDR3 is TGTGCCAGCAGTTACTCGATCGGTCAGTTCAACACTGAAGCTTTCTTT. It translates to CASSYSIGQFNTEAFF.

This clone was seen a handful of times. The CDR3 loop reads CASSDGGATDTQYF. CDR3 in DNA: TGTGCCAGCAGTGACGGGGGGGCCACAGATACGCAGTATTTT. This sequence joins TRBV6-4 and TRBJ2-3, with TRBD2 as a possible D gene (7 bases). Trimming shortened V by 2 bases and J by 2 bases, and 8 bases separated the two germline ends. Germline CDR1 reads MRHNA; CDR2 reads SNTAGT. The CDR3 spans 14 residues.

This chain uses TRBV13 with TRBJ2-1; D may be TRBD2 (6 bases). This CDR3 comprises 15 residues. The V gene's germline CDR1 is PRHDT and CDR2 FYEKMQ (reference sequence). Trimming shortened V by 5 bases and J by 2 bases, and 13 bases separated the two germline ends. The CDR3 reads CASSDPGRTYNEQFF. The CDR3 region has the DNA TGTGCCAGCAGCGACCCAGGGAGGACCTACAATGAGCAGTTCTTC.

This sequence joins TRBV6-6 and TRBJ1-2; D gene unclear. V lost 0 bases and J 3 bases, leaving 11 bases between the germline ends. CDR3 length equals 15 residues. Germline-derived CDR1 and CDR2 are MNHNY and SVGAGI (reference sequence). CDR3 nucleotide sequence: TGTGCCAGCAGTTACTCCGACGGCCGGTACTATGGCTACACCTTC. Amino acid sequence: CASSYSDGRYYGYTF.

The V and J genes are TRBV6-1 and TRBJ2-5; 10 nucleotides match TRBD2. With 8 bases clipped from V and 5 bases from J, the junction kept 5 bases outside the gene matches. The CDR3 loop spans 13 amino acids. Per the germline V gene, CDR1 is MNHNS and CDR2 is SASEGT. The CDR3 protein is CASEGLASETQYF. CDR3 nucleotide sequence: TGTGCCAGCGAGGGACTAGCGTCTGAGACCCAGTACTTC.

The CDR3 nucleotides read TGTGCCAGCAAGTCAGATATCTATAGCAATCAGCCCCAGCATTTT. Its translation is CASKSDIYSNQPQHF. This chain connects TRBV2 to TRBJ1-5; D is unresolved. This CDR3 is built from 15 residues. The V and J ends lost 7 bases and 0 bases respectively, with 13 bases between them. Germline V gives CDR1 SNHLY, CDR2 FYNNEI.

The chain is built from TRBV28 and TRBJ1-1, with TRBD1 identical over 10 bases. CDR3 length: 16 amino acids. V shed 6 bases, J shed 3 bases, and the junction held 10 bases outside the gene matches. CDR1 MDHEN and CDR2 SYDVKM come from the germline V gene. CDR3 residues: CASSLRDRGIDTEAFF. CDR3 in DNA: TGTGCCAGCAGCCTCCGGGACAGGGGAATTGACACTGAAGCTTTCTTT.

This clone has a single count. The gene calls are TRBV5-1 and TRBJ1-3, with D perhaps TRBD1 (5 bases). CDR3 size: 14 residues. Germline CDR1 SGHRS, CDR2 YFSETQ. The V end lost 3 bases, the J end lost 3 bases, and 10 bases lay between the germline ends. Written as DNA, the CDR3 is TGCGCCAGCAGCTCCGCGACAGATGGAAACACCATATATTTT. Its translation: CASSSATDGNTIYF.

The chain couples TRBV5-1 to TRBJ2-5; D is perhaps TRBD2 (6 bases). From germline, CDR1 is SGHRS and CDR2 YFSETQ. The V end was cut by 4 bases, the J end by 5 bases, with 18 bases between. The CDR3 is 15 residues long. The CDR3 DNA reads as TGCGCCAGCAGCCCCGCGGGACTCATCGGGGAGACCCAGTACTTC. Protein sequence: CASSPAGLIGETQYF. The variable domain in full, completed from reference TRBV5-1 and TRBJ2-5, reads KAGVTQTPRYLIKTRGQQVTLSCSPISGHRSVSWYQQTPGQGLQFLFEYFSETQRNKGNFPGRFSGRQFSNSRSEMNVSTLELGDSALYLCASSPAGLIGETQYFGPGTRLLVL.

Note on this clone: The germline gene is not matched at one end of the junction; a read error may be the cause. The chain combines TRBV28 with TRBJ2-5, with 7 bases lining up with TRBD2. Germline-derived CDR1 and CDR2 are MDHEN and SYDVKM. The CDR3 runs 15 residues. CDR3 DNA sequence: TGTGCCAGCAGTTTATGGGCTAGCGGTCAAGGGACCCAGTACTTC. Its protein is CASSLWASGQGTQYF.

V gene TRBV5-1 combines with J gene TRBJ2-3; D remains ambiguous. V lost 3 bases and J lost 2, with 19 bases in between. CDR1 is SGHRS, CDR2 YFSETQ, per germline. The CDR3 is 17 amino acids. The chain's CDR3 is CASSSLWTRADTDTQYF. CDR3 DNA sequence: TGCGCCAGCAGCTCCCTCTGGACCCGAGCCGACACAGATACGCAGTATTTT.

The chain has TRBV6-6 and TRBJ2-7; D perhaps matches TRBD2 (5 bases). The CDR3 is 13 residues long. CDR1 and CDR2 from the germline V gene are MNHNY and SVGAGI (reference sequence). Trimming shortened V by 7 bases and J by 1 base, and 11 bases separated the two germline ends. CDR3 nucleotides: TGTGCCAGCACCCGACCGGGATCCTACGAGCAGTACTTC. It translates to CASTRPGSYEQYF.

V and J are TRBV4-1 and TRBJ1-4; TRBD1 agrees at 9 bases. The germline CDR1 and CDR2 sequences are MGHRA and YSYEKL. V gave up 4 bases and J gave up 0 bases; unmatched junction bases: 6. CDR3 length equals 17 residues. In nucleotides, the CDR3 is TGCGCCAGCAGCCTCGGACAGGGGCGTTCAACTAATGAAAAACTGTTTTTT. This sequence encodes CASSLGQGRSTNEKLFF.

Concerning this clone itself: This sample includes further DNA sequences coding for the same CDR3. The J gene is TRBJ1-2, the V gene TRBV6-5, with D possibly TRBD1 on 6 matching bases. V shed 7 bases and J shed 7 bases, with 22 bases lying between them. Germline V gives CDR1 MNHEY, CDR2 SVGAGI. The CDR3 sequence is 15 residues long. This chain's CDR3 is CASTMGGISGAGYTF. Written as DNA, the CDR3 is TGTGCCAGCACTATGGGGGGGATTTCAGGGGCTGGCTACACCTTC.

The chain employs TRBV2 and TRBJ2-7, with D maybe TRBD2 (6 bases). The V end lost 2 bases, the J end lost 2 bases, and 10 bases lay between the germline ends. This CDR3 is 14 amino acids long. Germline-derived CDR1 and CDR2 are SNHLY and FYNNEI. The CDR3 DNA sequence: TGTGCCAGCAGTGAACTCGGGGGAGCCTACGAGCAGTACTTC. Translated: CASSELGGAYEQYF.

This clone appeared a single time. This sequence joins TRBV6-1 and TRBJ2-7; D may be TRBD1 or TRBD2 (5 bases each). There are 13 residues in the CDR3. V lost 8 bases and J lost 3, with 14 bases in between. Germline V CDR1 and CDR2: MNHNS, SASEGT. The CDR3 protein is CASWAGTNYEQYF. The CDR3 DNA follows: TGTGCCAGCTGGGCAGGGACGAACTACGAGCAGTACTTC.

The V call is TRBV7-9, the J call TRBJ2-1, with no clear D. The germline V and J ends were trimmed by 4 bases and 7 bases, with 11 bases remaining between them. This CDR3 region has 13 residues. Germline V gene data show CDR1 as SEHNR and CDR2 as FQNEAQ (reference sequence). The CDR3 spells CASSSRGWNEQFF. In DNA form, the CDR3 reads TGTGCCAGCAGCTCCCGCGGTTGGAATGAGCAGTTCTTC.

This clone occurred once. The chain is built from TRBV28 and TRBJ2-7; tentative D call: TRBD2 (6 bases). CDR1 and CDR2 from the germline V gene are MDHEN and SYDVKM. The V end lost 0 bases, the J end lost 3 bases, and 9 bases lay between the germline ends. This CDR3 comprises 14 residues. The CDR3 nucleotides read TGTGCCAGCAGTTTATGGGGGGGAGGCTACGAGCAGTACTTC. As protein: CASSLWGGGYEQYF.